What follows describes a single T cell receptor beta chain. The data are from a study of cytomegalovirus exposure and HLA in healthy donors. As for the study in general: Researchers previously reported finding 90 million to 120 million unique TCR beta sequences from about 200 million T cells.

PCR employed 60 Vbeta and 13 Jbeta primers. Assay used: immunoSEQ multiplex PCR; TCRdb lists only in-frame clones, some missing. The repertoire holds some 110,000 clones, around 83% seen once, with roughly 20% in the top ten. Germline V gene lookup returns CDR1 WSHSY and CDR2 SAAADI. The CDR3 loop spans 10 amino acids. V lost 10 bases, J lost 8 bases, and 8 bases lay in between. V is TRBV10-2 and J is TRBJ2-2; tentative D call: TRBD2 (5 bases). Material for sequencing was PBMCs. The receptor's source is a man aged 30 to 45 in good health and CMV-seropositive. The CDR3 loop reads CATWEGELFF. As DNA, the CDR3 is TGCGCCACTTGGGAGGGGGAGCTGTTTTTT.